This T cell receptor (beta chain) was identified in a study of blood T cell repertoires in COVID-19. Using immunoSEQ multiplex PCR, the repertoire was profiled, and TCRdb retains in-frame clones only, with some absent. The table has over 200,000 clones, about nine tenths seen once; the top ten hold around 15%. Between the trimmed V and J ends, which lost 4 bases and 4 bases, there was a span of 9 bases. This CDR3 is 13 amino acids long. The V gene's germline CDR1 is LNHDA and CDR2 SQIVND (reference sequence). The sequence was obtained from a man aged 18 to 35 who had recovered from COVID-19. The sample was PBMCs or T cells enriched from blood (not recorded which). This sequence joins TRBV19 and TRBJ2-3, with a tentative D call TRBD1 (5 bases). The CDR3 bases are TGTGCCAGTAGTAACCAGGGTCCAGATACGCAGTATTTT. This gives the protein CASSNQGPDTQYF.